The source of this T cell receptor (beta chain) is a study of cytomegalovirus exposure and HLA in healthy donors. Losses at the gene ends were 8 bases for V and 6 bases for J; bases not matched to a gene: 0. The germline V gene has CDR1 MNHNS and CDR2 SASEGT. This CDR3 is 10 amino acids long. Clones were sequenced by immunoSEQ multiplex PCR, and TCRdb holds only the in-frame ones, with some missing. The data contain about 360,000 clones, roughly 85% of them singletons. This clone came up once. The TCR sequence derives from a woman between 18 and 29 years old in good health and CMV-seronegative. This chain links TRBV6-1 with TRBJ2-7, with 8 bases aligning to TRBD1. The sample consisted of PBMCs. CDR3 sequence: CASGQGEQYF. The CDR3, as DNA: TGTGCCAGCGGACAGGGCGAGCAGTACTTC.